The 9 T cell receptor beta chains in this list originate from one sample, sequenced in a study of CD8+CD57+ T cells in acquired aplastic anemia. TCR beta VDJ combinations and CDR3 sequences were profiled from genomic DNA. TCRdb called the reads again in MiXCR, with one record for every CDR3 protein. The sample lists about 260,000 distinct CDR3 sequences; 82% were seen once. Patients chosen for sequencing had shown CD8+CD57+ cell expansion by flow cytometry. Sequencing was carried out using sorted CD4+, CD8+, or CD8+CD57+ T cells (not recorded which) from PBMCs. These receptors were taken from a human donor with aplastic anemia.

This clonotype was observed a single time. The V gene is TRBV5-4, the J gene TRBJ2-3; D is uncertain. This CDR3 comprises 14 residues. CDR1 and CDR2 from the germline V gene are SGHNT and YYREEE (reference sequence). Trimming took off 4 bases at V and 6 bases at J, with 15 bases between the two ends. As DNA, the CDR3 is TGTGCCAGCAGCCCCGACGACGGTCCCGATACGCAGTATTTT. This gives the protein CASSPDDGPDTQYF.

This clonotype was seen once. The gene calls are TRBV10-3 and TRBJ2-1, with 7 bases lining up with TRBD2. Germline loops: CDR1 ENHRY, CDR2 SYGVKD. The CDR3 loop spans 16 amino acids. J gave up 11 bases and V 3 bases, and 16 bases lay outside the gene matches. The CDR3 spells CAISDVRGNGHEQQFF. In DNA form, the CDR3 reads TGTGCCATCAGTGATGTGCGGGGGAACGGTCATGAGCAGCAGTTCTTC.

The V and J genes are TRBV15 and TRBJ1-1, with D hard to call. Per germline, CDR1 LNHNV and CDR2 YYDKDF (reference sequence). The CDR3 sequence is 14 residues long. V shed 0 bases and J shed 5 bases, with 10 bases lying between them. CDR3 coding DNA: TGTGCCACCAGCAGAGAGTGGCAGGTTACTGAAGCTTTCTTT. It yields the protein CATSREWQVTEAFF.

As for this clonotype: This CDR3 is missing its conserved last phenylalanine or tryptophan, likely due to a read error. Because the CDR3's place on the DNA is in doubt, the DNA is left out and the CDR3 is given as listed by TCRdb. The gene calls are TRBV7-9 and TRBJ1-5; TRBD1 was called by the table and not checked on the DNA. The CDR3 is 13 amino acids in total, end residues counted. CDR1 and CDR2 (germline): SEHNR, FQNEAQ (reference sequence). The CDR3 region is CASSFTRSGGNDE.

Comment on this clonotype: Without the conserved terminal phenylalanine or tryptophan, this CDR3 likely stems from a read error. No DNA is shown, since the ends of the CDR3 on it are uncertain; the CDR3 is the one TCRdb lists. This rearrangement joins TRBV19 to TRBJ2-1; TRBD1 is the table's D call, not checked against the DNA. The germline V gene encodes CDR1 LNHDA and CDR2 SQIVND (reference sequence). 15 amino acids form the CDR3, both terminal residues included. The CDR3 reads CASSIGQWSGYTFGS.

This clonotype has just a few counts. The chain links TRBV19 to TRBJ1-1; weak D call: TRBD1 (5 bases). Trimming removed 1 base at V and 7 bases at J, with 16 bases between. The CDR3 length is 15 residues. Germline CDR1 and CDR2: LNHDA and SQIVND (reference sequence). The CDR3 protein is CASSIAGGGPYEAFF. CDR3 nucleotides: TGTGCCAGTAGTATAGCGGGGGGAGGGCCCTATGAAGCTTTCTTT.

Concerning this clonotype: A read error is likely, as this CDR3 ends without the conserved phenylalanine or tryptophan. The V and J genes are TRBV9 and TRBJ2-4; no definite D call. Germline V gives CDR1 SGDLS, CDR2 YYNGEE. The V and J ends lost 7 bases and 11 bases respectively, with 16 bases between them. This CDR3 comprises 12 residues. CDR3 in amino acids: CASGAAGNVQYI. The CDR3 DNA sequence: TGTGCCAGCGGAGCAGCTGGGAACGTTCAGTACATC.

For this clonotype: This is likely a read error, given that the CDR3 carries no conserved phenylalanine or tryptophan at its end. The limits of the CDR3 on the DNA are not certain, so only TCRdb's listed CDR3 is given. The V gene is TRBV7-8, the J gene TRBJ2-1. Germline V gene lookup returns CDR1 SGHVS and CDR2 FQNEAQ. The length of the CDR3 is 13 amino acids, counting both ends. CDR3 in amino acids: CASSLSVGNEQLY.

This clonotype appeared once. V and J are TRBV11-3 and TRBJ2-7, with TRBD1 matching over 10 bases. Trimming took 6 bases from V and 0 from J; bases not matched to a gene: 14. Germline CDR1 reads SGHNT; CDR2 reads YENEEA. The CDR3 runs to 18 residues. The CDR3 region has the DNA TGTGCCAGCAGTTTCACTAGACAGGGGGCTCACAGCTCCTACGAGCAGTACTTC. Protein: CASSFTRQGAHSSYEQYF.